This TCR beta chain was obtained from a study of blood T cell repertoires in COVID-19. Study at large: The origin of the acute and convalescent COVID-19 samples was the United States, Italy and Spain. PBMCs, B-cell-depleted T cells, or T cells were the source of the cDNA or gDNA that made up the material.

While infection was still active, Seattle patients were enrolled and then followed longitudinally. Per the original methods: Quantification of nucleated cells was approximated via reference gene primer amplification. Sequencing was performed with immunoSEQ multiplex PCR; in TCRdb, only in-frame clones are kept and a portion is missing. That table furnishes V, J and clone size, whereas the DNA furnished D and trimming. The sample includes 150,000 to 200,000 clones, 82% of them seen just once. Germline CDR1 and CDR2: SGHDT and YYEEEE. The CDR3 is made up of 16 amino acids. Trimming took 0 bases from V and 5 from J; bases not matched to a gene: 4. This clone was seen a few times.

The J gene is TRBJ2-2, the V gene TRBV5-6; 10 nucleotides match TRBD2. The clonotype was recovered from a woman in her thirties or forties with COVID-19, enrolled during active disease. The source material was peripheral blood. CDR3 bases: TGTGCCAGCAGCTTGGCCCTAGCGGGAGCTACCGGGGAGCTGTTTTTT. This sequence encodes CASSLALAGATGELFF.